This T cell receptor beta chain was found in a study of blood T cell repertoires in COVID-19. TCRdb's copy holds only in-frame clones and misses some; the assay was immunoSEQ multiplex PCR. The sample shows 85,000 to 90,000 clones, about 82% of them seen only once. Germline V CDR1 and CDR2: SGHAT, FQNNGV. The CDR3 covers 18 residues. Germline trimming cut 5 bases from V and 7 bases from J; bases unmatched to any gene: 19. The receptor's source is a human donor in a cohort sampled during active COVID-19. Sequencing used peripheral blood. The J gene is TRBJ2-1, the V gene TRBV11-2; TRBD2 matches 8 bases. The CDR3 here is CASSPTVRPGLVGNEQFF. CDR3 DNA sequence: TGTGCCAGCAGCCCTACTGTTCGACCGGGACTAGTGGGTAATGAGCAGTTCTTC.